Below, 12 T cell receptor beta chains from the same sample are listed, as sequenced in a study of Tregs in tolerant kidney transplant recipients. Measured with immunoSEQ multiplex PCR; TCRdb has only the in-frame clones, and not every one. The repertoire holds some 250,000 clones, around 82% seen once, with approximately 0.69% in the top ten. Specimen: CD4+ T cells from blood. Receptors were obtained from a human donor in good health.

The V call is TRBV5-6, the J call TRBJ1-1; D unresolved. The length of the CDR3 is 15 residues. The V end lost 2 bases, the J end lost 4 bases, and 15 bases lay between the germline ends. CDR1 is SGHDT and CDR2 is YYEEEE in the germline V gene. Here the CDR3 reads CASSFGVEGSTEAFF. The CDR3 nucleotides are TGTGCCAGCAGCTTTGGGGTTGAAGGAAGCACTGAAGCTTTCTTT.

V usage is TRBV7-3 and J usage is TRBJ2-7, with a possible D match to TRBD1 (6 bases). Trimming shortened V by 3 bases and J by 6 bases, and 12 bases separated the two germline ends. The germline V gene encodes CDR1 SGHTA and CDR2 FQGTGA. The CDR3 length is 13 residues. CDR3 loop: CASSFTQGTEQYF. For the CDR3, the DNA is TGTGCCAGCAGCTTCACACAGGGAACCGAGCAGTACTTC.

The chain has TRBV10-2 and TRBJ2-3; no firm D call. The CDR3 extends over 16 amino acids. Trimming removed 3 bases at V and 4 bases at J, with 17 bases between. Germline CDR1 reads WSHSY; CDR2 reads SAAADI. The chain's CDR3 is CASSERRRKGPDTQYF. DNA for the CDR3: TGCGCCAGCAGTGAAAGACGCCGAAAGGGTCCAGATACGCAGTATTTT.

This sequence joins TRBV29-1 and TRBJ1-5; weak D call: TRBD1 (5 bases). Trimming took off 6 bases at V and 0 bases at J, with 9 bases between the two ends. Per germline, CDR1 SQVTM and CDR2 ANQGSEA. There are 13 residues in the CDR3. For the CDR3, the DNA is TGCAGCGTACGGACAAATAGCAATCAGCCCCAGCATTTT. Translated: CSVRTNSNQPQHF.

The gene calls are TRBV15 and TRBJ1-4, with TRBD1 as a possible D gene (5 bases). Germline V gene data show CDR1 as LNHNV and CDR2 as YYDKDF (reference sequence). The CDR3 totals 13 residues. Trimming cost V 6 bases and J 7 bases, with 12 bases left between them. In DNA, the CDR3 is TGTGCCACCAGAAAGGGGCAGATTGAAAAACTGTTTTTT. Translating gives CATRKGQIEKLFF.

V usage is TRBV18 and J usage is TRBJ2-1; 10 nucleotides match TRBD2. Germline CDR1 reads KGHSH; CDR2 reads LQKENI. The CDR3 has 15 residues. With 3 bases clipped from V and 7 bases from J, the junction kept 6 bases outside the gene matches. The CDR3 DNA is TGTGCCAGCTCACCTTCGGGAGCGGGAGGGAATGAGCAGTTCTTC. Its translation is CASSPSGAGGNEQFF.

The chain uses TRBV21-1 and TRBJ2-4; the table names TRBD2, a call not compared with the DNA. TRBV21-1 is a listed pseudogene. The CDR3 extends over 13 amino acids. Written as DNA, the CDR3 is TGTGCCAGCAGCCAACTAGGCAAAAACATTCAGTACTTC. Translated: CASSQLGKNIQYF.

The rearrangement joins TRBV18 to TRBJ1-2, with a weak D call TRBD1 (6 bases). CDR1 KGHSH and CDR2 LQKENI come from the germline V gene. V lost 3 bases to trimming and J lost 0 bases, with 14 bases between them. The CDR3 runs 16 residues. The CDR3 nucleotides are TGTGCCAGCTCACCGCTGGACAGTTCAGCTAACTATGGCTACACCTTC. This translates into CASSPLDSSANYGYTF.

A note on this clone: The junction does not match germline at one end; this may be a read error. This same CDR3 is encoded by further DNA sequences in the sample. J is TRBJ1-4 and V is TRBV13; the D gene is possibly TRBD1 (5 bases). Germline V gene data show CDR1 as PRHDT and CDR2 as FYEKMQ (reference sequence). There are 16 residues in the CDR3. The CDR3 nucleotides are TGTGCCAGCAGCTCCCCATTTTTGGGGCGGGAGGAAAAACTGTTCTTT. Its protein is CASSSPFLGREEKLFF.

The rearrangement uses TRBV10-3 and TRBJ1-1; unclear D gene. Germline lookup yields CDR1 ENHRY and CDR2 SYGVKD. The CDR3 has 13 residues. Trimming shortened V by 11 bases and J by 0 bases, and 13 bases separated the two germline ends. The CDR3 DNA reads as TGTGCCGGAATGCGTACTTTGAACACTGAAGCTTTCTTT. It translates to CAGMRTLNTEAFF.

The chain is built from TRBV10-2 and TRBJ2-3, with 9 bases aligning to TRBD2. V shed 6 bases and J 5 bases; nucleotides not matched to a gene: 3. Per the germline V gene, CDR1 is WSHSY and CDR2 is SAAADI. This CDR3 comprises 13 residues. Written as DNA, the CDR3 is TGCGCCAGCAGGCGCGGGAGGGGAGATACGCAGTATTTT. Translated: CASRRGRGDTQYF.

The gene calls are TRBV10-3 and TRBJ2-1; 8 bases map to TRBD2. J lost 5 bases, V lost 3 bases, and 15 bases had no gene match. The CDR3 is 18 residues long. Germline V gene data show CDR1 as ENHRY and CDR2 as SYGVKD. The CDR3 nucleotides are TGTGCCATCAGTGAACCCGATGGTAGGGGGACTAGGAACAATGAGCAGTTCTTC. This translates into CAISEPDGRGTRNNEQFF.